The entry below gives a single T cell receptor beta chain sequence along with its context. The antigen remains unidentified. The data belong to a study of cytomegalovirus exposure and HLA in healthy donors. The CDR3 spans 13 residues. Germline V lookup: CDR1 SGDLS, CDR2 YYNGEE. V shed 2 bases and J shed 2 bases, with 8 bases lying between them. The repertoire was sequenced with immunoSEQ multiplex PCR; TCRdb's copy has only in-frame clones and lacks some. The data contain approximately 170,000 clones, 85% of them singletons. Study-level points and caveats: It was 150 to 200 TCR beta chains that were listed as cytomegalovirus-associated. A few CMV-associated chains were confirmed in vitro to be specific for CMV antigens.

The chain has TRBV9 and TRBJ2-7; D gene uncertain. Sequencing was performed on PBMCs. This receptor was taken from a man aged 18 to 29 in good health and CMV-seropositive. The CDR3 DNA sequence: TGTGCCAGCAGCGTGGGTCTAGCCTACGAGCAGTACTTC. Amino acid sequence: CASSVGLAYEQYF.